Sequencing of this T cell receptor (beta chain) was carried out in a study of blood T cell repertoires in COVID-19. Study details: The origin of the acute and convalescent COVID-19 samples was the United States, Italy and Spain.

Sequencing used immunoSEQ multiplex PCR; TCRdb keeps in-frame clones, though not all of them. The data hold more than 150,000 clones, with 80% to 90% observed a single time. V was shortened by 2 bases and J by 7 bases, with 12 bases between the two germline ends. The V gene's germline CDR1 is MNHNY and CDR2 SVGAGI (reference sequence). CDR3 length: 15 amino acids. The clonotype comes from an older woman with COVID-19, enrolled during active disease. The sample consisted of peripheral blood. The chain joins TRBV6-6 to TRBJ1-6; D is uncertain. CDR3 DNA: TGTGCCAGCAGTTACGCCGCAGGTGGGAATTCACCCCTCCACTTT. Encoded protein: CASSYAAGGNSPLHF.